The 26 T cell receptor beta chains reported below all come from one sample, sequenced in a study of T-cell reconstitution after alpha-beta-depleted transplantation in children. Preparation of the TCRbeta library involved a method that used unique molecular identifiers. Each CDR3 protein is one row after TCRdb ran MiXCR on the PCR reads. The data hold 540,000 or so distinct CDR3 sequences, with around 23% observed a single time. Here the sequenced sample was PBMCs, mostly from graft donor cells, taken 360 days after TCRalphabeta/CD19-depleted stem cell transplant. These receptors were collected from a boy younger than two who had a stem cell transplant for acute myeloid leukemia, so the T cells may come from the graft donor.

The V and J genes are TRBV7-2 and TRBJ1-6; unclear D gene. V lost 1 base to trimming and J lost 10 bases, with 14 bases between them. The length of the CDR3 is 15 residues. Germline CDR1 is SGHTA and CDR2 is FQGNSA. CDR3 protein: CASSLESPGRSPLHF. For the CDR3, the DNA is TGTGCCAGCAGCTTAGAGAGTCCCGGGCGGTCACCCCTCCACTTT.

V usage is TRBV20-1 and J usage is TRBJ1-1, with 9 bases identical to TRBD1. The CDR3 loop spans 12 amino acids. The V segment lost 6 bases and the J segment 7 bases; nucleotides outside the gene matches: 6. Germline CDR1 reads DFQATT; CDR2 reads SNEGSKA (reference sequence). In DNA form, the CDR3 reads TGCAGTGCGTGGACAGGGGTCGGTGAAGCTTTCTTT. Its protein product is CSAWTGVGEAFF.

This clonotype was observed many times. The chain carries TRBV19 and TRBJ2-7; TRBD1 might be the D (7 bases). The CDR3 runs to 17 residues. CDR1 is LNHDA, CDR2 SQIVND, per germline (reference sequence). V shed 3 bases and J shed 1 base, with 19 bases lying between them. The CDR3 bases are TGTGCCAGTAGTATTGCCAACAGGGGAGGTGGATCCTACGAGCAGTACTTC. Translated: CASSIANRGGGSYEQYF.

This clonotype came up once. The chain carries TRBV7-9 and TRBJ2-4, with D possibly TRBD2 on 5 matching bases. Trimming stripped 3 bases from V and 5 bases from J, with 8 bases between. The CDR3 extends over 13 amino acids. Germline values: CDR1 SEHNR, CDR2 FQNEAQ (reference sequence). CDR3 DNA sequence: TGTGCCAGCAGCTTCGTCGGGGAAAACATTCAGTACTTC. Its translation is CASSFVGENIQYF.

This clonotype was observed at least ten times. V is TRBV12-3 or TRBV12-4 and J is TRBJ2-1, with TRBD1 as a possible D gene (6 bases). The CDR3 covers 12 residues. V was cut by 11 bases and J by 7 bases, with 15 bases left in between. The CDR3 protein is CACARGGNEQFF. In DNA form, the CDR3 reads TGTGCCTGCGCCAGGGGTGGAAATGAGCAGTTCTTC.

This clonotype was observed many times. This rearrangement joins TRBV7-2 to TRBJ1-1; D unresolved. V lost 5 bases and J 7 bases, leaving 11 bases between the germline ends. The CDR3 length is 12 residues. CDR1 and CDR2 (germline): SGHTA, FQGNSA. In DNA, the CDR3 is TGTGCCAGCAGCGCCAACCGGTATGAAGCTTTCTTT. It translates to CASSANRYEAFF.

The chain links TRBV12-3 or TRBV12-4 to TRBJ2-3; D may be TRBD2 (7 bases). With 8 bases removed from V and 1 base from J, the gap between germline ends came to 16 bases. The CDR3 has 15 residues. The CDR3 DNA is TGTGCCAGCCGAGAAGGGGGGGCCGGCACAGATACGCAGTATTTT. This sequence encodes CASREGGAGTDTQYF.

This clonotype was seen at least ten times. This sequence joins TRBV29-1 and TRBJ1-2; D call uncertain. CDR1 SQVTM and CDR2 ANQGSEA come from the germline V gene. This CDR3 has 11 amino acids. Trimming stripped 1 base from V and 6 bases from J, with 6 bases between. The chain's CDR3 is CSVEGVDGYTF. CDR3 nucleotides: TGCAGCGTTGAAGGGGTGGATGGCTACACCTTC.

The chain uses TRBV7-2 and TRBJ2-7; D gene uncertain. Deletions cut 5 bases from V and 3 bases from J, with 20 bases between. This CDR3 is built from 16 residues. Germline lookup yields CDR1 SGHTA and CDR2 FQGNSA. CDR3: CASSLRPRIPYYEQYF. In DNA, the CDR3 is TGTGCCAGCAGCCTTAGGCCGAGGATCCCCTACTACGAGCAGTACTTC.

The CDR3 sequence is CAISESAASGAYEQYF. CDR3 coding DNA: TGTGCCATCAGTGAGTCGGCGGCTAGCGGAGCCTACGAGCAGTACTTC. V gene TRBV10-3 combines with J gene TRBJ2-7; 7 bases are a match to TRBD2. The CDR3 runs 16 residues. J gave up 2 bases and V 0 bases, and 7 bases lay outside the gene matches. Germline lookup yields CDR1 ENHRY and CDR2 SYGVKD.

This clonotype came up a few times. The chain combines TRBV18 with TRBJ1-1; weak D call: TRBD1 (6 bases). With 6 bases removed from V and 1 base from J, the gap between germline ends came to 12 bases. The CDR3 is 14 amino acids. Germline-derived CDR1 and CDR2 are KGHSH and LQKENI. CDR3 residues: CASSTGAGNTEAFF. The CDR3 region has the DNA TGTGCCAGCTCGACGGGGGCAGGGAACACTGAAGCTTTCTTT.

CDR3 bases: TGTGCCACCAGTGATTTGCAGGGGAACTATGGCTACACCTTC. Protein sequence: CATSDLQGNYGYTF. The chain recombines TRBV24-1 with TRBJ1-2; D possibly corresponds to TRBD1 (6 bases). Deletions cut 0 bases from V and 2 bases from J, with 6 bases between. Germline V gene sequence: CDR1 KGHDR, CDR2 SFDVKD. The CDR3 has 14 amino acids.

Here the CDR3 reads CASSEGEGRGNSPLHF. In DNA, the CDR3 is TGTGCCAGCAGTGAAGGGGAGGGGCGAGGTAATTCACCCCTCCACTTT. This chain joins TRBV25-1 and TRBJ1-6, with a tentative D call TRBD1 (5 bases). The germline V gene has CDR1 MGHDK and CDR2 SYGVNS. V was clipped by 2 bases and J by 6 bases, with 14 bases between them. The CDR3 contains 16 residues.

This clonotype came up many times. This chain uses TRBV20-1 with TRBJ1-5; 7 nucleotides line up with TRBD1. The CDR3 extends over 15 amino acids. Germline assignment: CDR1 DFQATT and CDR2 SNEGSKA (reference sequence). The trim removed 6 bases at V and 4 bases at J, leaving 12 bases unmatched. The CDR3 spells CSAQRAGGRNQPQHF. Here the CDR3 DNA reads TGCAGTGCCCAGCGGGCAGGGGGGAGAAATCAGCCCCAGCATTTT.

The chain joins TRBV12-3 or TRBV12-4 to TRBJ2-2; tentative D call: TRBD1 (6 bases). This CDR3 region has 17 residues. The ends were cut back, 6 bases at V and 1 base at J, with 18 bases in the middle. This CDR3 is CASSPPGQGQNTGELFF. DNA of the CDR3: TGTGCCAGCAGCCCACCGGGTCAGGGACAGAACACCGGGGAGCTGTTTTTT.

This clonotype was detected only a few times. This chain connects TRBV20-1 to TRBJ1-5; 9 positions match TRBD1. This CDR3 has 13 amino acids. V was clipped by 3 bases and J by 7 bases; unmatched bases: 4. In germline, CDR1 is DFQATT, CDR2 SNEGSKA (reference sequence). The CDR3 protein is CSASGQGRQPQHF. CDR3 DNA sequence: TGCAGTGCTAGCGGACAGGGGAGACAGCCCCAGCATTTT.

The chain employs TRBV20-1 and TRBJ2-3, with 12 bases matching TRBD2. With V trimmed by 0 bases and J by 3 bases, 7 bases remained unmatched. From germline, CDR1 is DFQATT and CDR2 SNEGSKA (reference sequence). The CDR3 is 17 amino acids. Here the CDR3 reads CSARDRLAGVWTDTQYF. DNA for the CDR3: TGCAGTGCTAGAGATCGACTAGCGGGGGTGTGGACAGATACGCAGTATTTT.

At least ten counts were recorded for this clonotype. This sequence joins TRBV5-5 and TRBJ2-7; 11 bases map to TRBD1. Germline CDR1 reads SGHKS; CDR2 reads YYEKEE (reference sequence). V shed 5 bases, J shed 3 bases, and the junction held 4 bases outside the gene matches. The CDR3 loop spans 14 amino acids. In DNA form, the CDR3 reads TGTGCCAGCAGGTCCGGGACAGGGGGCTACGAGCAGTACGTC. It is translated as CASRSGTGGYEQYV.

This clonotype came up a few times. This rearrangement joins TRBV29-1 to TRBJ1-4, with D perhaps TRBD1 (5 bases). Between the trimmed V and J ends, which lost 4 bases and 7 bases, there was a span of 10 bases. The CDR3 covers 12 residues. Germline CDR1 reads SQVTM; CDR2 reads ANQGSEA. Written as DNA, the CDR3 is TGCAGCGTTGGCAGGGATCTTGAAAAACTGTTTTTT. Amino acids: CSVGRDLEKLFF.

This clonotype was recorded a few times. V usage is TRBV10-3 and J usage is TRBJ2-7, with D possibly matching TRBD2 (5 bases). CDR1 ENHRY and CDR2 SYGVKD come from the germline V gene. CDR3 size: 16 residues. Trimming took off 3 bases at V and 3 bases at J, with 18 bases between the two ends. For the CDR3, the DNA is TGTGCCATCAGTGACGCCACAGAACCGGAGGTCTACGAGCAGTACTTC. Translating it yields CAISDATEPEVYEQYF.

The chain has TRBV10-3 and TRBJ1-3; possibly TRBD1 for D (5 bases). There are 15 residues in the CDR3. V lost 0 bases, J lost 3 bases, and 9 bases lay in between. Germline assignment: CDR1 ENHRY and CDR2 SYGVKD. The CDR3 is CAISESGTIGNTIYF. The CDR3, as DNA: TGTGCCATCAGTGAGTCGGGGACGATTGGAAACACCATATATTTT.

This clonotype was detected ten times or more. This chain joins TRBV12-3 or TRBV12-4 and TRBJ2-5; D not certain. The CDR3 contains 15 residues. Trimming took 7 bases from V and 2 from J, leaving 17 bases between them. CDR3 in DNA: TGTGCCAGCACCTCCTCCGCACCCAGACAAGAGACCCAGTACTTC. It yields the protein CASTSSAPRQETQYF.

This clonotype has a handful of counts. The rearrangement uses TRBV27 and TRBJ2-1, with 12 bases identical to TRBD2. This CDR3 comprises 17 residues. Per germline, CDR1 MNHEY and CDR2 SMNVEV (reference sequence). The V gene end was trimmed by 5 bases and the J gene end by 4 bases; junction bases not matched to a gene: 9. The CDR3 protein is CASSPSSGGAVYNEQFF. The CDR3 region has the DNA TGTGCCAGCAGTCCCTCTAGCGGGGGGGCGGTATACAATGAGCAGTTCTTC.

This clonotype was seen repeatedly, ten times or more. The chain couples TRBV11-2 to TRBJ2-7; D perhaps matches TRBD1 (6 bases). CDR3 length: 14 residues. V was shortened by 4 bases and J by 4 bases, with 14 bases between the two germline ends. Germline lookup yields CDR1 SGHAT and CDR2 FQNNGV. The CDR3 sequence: CASSWDTGMYEQYF. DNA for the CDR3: TGTGCCAGCAGCTGGGACACCGGAATGTACGAGCAGTACTTC.

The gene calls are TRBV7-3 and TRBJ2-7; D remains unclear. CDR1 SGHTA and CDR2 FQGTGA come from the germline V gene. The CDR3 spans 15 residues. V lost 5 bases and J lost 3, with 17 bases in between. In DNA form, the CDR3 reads TGTGCCAGCAGCCCCCCCCGTCCCAAGAGCTACGAGCAGTACTTC. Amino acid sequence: CASSPPRPKSYEQYF.

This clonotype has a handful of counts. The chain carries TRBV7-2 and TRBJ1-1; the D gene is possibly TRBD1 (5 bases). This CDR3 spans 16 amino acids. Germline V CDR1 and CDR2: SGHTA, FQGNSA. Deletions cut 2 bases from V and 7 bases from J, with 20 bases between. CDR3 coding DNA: TGTGCCAGCAGCTTAAGCGGAGGAGGGGCTCGGCGTGAAGCTTTCTTT. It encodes CASSLSGGGARREAFF.